The entry that follows covers one TCR beta chain sequence. The same CDR3 is also encoded by other DNA sequences in this sample. The data were taken from a study of blood T cell repertoires in COVID-19. Study in general: The study drew acute and convalescent COVID-19 samples from the United States, Italy and Spain. PBMCs, B-cell-depleted T cells, or T cells provided the cDNA or gDNA that made up the material.

Per the study methods: Counts of nucleated cells, estimated from reference gene primer amplification, were obtained. The data were produced by immunoSEQ multiplex PCR, yet TCRdb's version contains in-frame clones alone and is incomplete. V and J calls and clone size are given by that table; D and trimming were obtained from the DNA. The sample has under 150,000 clones; over 70% are singletons. Donors were grouped by their self-reported clinical history. The CDR3 sequence is 12 residues long. The V end lost 6 bases, the J end lost 3 bases, and 9 bases lay between the germline ends. Germline CDR1 MNHEY, CDR2 SVGAGI.

The sequenced sample consisted of PBMCs or T cells enriched from blood (not recorded which). This TCR was sampled from a man over 45 in a cohort exposed to, infected with or recovered from COVID-19 (not recorded which). The rearrangement links TRBV6-5 to TRBJ2-7, with D tentatively TRBD1 (6 bases). The CDR3 protein is CASRVRGYEQYF. As DNA, the CDR3 is TGTGCCAGCAGGGTCAGGGGCTACGAGCAGTACTTC.